The following is a T cell receptor beta chain sequence with its context. The antigen remains unidentified. These data are taken from a study of cytomegalovirus exposure and HLA in healthy donors. Overall study results and limits: The study had only CMV serostatus as immune exposure information. Being productive about 90% or about 30% of the time was typical of most TCR beta V segments in an earlier analysis. In the analysis, some V segments, TRBV6-2 and TRBV6-3 included, were excluded as indistinguishable.

From germline, CDR1 is LNHDA and CDR2 SQIVND (reference sequence). The CDR3 contains 15 residues. The V segment lost 5 bases and the J segment 2 bases; nucleotides outside the gene matches: 6. With 60 Vbeta and 13 Jbeta primers, the PCR was carried out. Profiling relied on immunoSEQ multiplex PCR, and the TCRdb table lists in-frame clones only, not all of them. The sample holds some 140,000 clones, 70% to 75% seen once. This chain joins TRBV19 and TRBJ1-5, with 7 bases fitting TRBD1. The sequence was obtained from a woman between 40 and 50 years old in good health and CMV-seronegative. The sample taken for sequencing was PBMCs. CDR3 nucleotide sequence: TGTGCCAGTAGTTTACAGGGGCTTGGCAATCAGCCCCAGCATTTT. Translated: CASSLQGLGNQPQHF.